Below, one T cell receptor (beta chain) is given with its context. The CDR3 has 15 amino acids. Germline-derived CDR1 and CDR2 are SGHVS and FQNEAQ. V was cut by 4 bases and J by 4 bases, with 16 bases left in between. These data belong to a study of CD8+CD57+ T cells in acquired aplastic anemia. Across the whole study: Sorted CD4+ and CD8+ cell DNA averaged roughly 3.2 ug.

Sequenced patients had shown CD8+CD57+ cell expansion by flow cytometry. A severe acquired aplastic anemia diagnosis applied to all patients. Researchers used genomic DNA as the template to profile TCR beta VDJ and CDR3. MiXCR, run by TCRdb on the reads, gives a single entry per CDR3 protein. The sample lists about 200,000 distinct CDR3 sequences, around 49% occurring once. The TCR sequence derives from a human donor with aplastic anemia. The sequencing input was sorted CD4+, CD8+, or CD8+CD57+ T cells (not recorded which) from PBMCs. J is TRBJ1-1 and V is TRBV7-8; D is ambiguous. The CDR3 DNA reads TGTGCCAGCAGCTCGATGGTTACGTTTACCACTGAAGCTTTCTTT. It is translated as CASSSMVTFTTEAFF.